The 2 T cell receptor beta chains presented below share a single source sample, sequenced in a study of T-cell memory formation after mild COVID-19. Via MiXCR, TCRdb re-called the 5' RACE reads, giving one row per CDR3 protein. The table has about 390,000 distinct CDR3 sequences, 16% seen once; the top ten hold around a fifth. Sequenced sample: PBMCs or a T cell subset sorted from them (not recorded which). The source is a man aged 18 to 30 who had mild COVID-19 (a few samples of this study predate the infection). Cell type and time point are not known.

The chain's CDR3 is CASSPPGGRNQPQHF. Here the CDR3 DNA reads TGTGCCAGCTCACCCCCGGGAGGGCGCAATCAGCCCCAGCATTTT. The V call is TRBV18, the J call TRBJ1-5; D gene unclear. This CDR3 is built from 15 residues. Germline loops: CDR1 KGHSH, CDR2 LQKENI. V lost 3 bases to trimming and J lost 2 bases, with 11 bases between them.

In this sample, this clonotype turned up a few times. The chain couples TRBV7-6 to TRBJ2-1, with 9 bases aligning to TRBD2. With 10 bases clipped from V and 9 bases from J, the junction kept 13 bases outside the gene matches. Germline CDR1 SGHVS, CDR2 FNYEAQ. The CDR3 has 14 amino acids. The CDR3 coding sequence is TGTGCCACCGGCTTAGCGGGGGACGCTTCTGAGCAGTTCTTC. The encoded protein is CATGLAGDASEQFF.